This is a list of T cell receptor beta chains from one sample in a study of CD8 T cells in Susac syndrome. TCRdb reanalysed the immunoSEQ multiplex PCR reads using MiXCR and keeps one entry per CDR3 protein. The sample records more than 55,000 distinct CDR3 sequences, 95% being singletons. Sequenced material: CD8+ T cells from PBMCs. These receptor sequences come from a human donor in good health. The CDR3 runs from the conserved cysteine through the conserved F or W. The D gene is left open where the match is weak. Expanded clones are given a class, and other clones once, few, many or no size at all.

j_gene,abundance,d_gene,v_gene,CDR3nt,CDR3aa
TRBJ2-5,-,-,TRBV9,TGTGCCAGCAGCGTAGGGGTGGTAACTCAGACCCAGTACTTC,CASSVGVVTQTQYF
TRBJ2-5,-,TRBD1,TRBV30,TGTGCCTGGAGTGCCGGGACAGGACAAGAGACCCAGTACTTC,CAWSAGTGQETQYF
TRBJ2-2,-,TRBD2,TRBV29-1,TGCAGCGTTGAAGGAGGGGACTATACCGGGGAGCTGTTTTTT,CSVEGGDYTGELFF
TRBJ2-7,-,-,TRBV7-9,TGTGCCAGCAGCCCGGACGATCCGGGGAACGAGCAGTACTTC,CASSPDDPGNEQYF
TRBJ1-1,-,-,TRBV30,TGTGCCTGGAGTGAACAGGGTAGTGAAGCTTTCTTT,CAWSEQGSEAFF
TRBJ2-1,-,-,TRBV20-1,TGCAGTGCTAGAGATCGACACATCGTTTACAATGAGCAGTTCTTC,CSARDRHIVYNEQFF
TRBJ1-1,-,TRBD1,TRBV19,TGTGCCAGTAGCCCTCGACAGGGCCTCACTGAAGCTTTCTTT,CASSPRQGLTEAFF
TRBJ2-1,-,TRBD2,TRBV7-9,TGTGCCAGCAGCCGGACTAGCGTTCGGTGGAATGAGCAGTTCTTC,CASSRTSVRWNEQFF
TRBJ1-1,-,-,TRBV7-9,TGTGCCAGCAGTTTAGCCCCGAGAGGGACTCACACTGAAGCTTTCTTT,CASSLAPRGTHTEAFF
TRBJ2-2,-,-,TRBV3-1,TGTGCCAGCAGCCAAGAGGGAAGTGGGAACACCGGGGAGCTGTTTTTT,CASSQEGSGNTGELFF
TRBJ2-7,-,TRBD1,TRBV5-1,TGCGCCAGCAGCTCGGGACAGGGGCCCTACGAGCAGTACTTC,CASSSGQGPYEQYF
TRBJ2-1,-,TRBD2,TRBV29-1,TGCAGCGTTGAGGAGGGCGGGGGGACCTACAATGAGCAGTTCTTC,CSVEEGGGTYNEQFF
TRBJ2-2,-,-,TRBV3-1,TGTGCCAGCCGAACAGGGGGGGGGAACACCGGGGAGCTGTTTTTT,CASRTGGGNTGELFF
TRBJ1-1,-,-,TRBV28,TGTGCCAGCACCCCCTTACGGAACACTGAAGCTTTCTTT,CASTPLRNTEAFF
TRBJ2-3,-,TRBD2,TRBV7-9,TGTGCCAGCAGCCCGCGACTAGCTTCAGATACGCAGTATTTT,CASSPRLASDTQYF
TRBJ1-5,-,-,TRBV4-1,TGCGCCAGCAGCCCGCGGGACGTTGGCAATCAGCCCCAGCATTTT,CASSPRDVGNQPQHF
TRBJ2-7,-,-,TRBV3-1,TGTGCCAGCAGCTCAGAGGTCACCTACGAGCAGTACTTC,CASSSEVTYEQYF
TRBJ1-1,-,-,TRBV29-1,TGCAGCGTTGATTTGGGCCAGCTTAGGGTCATGAACACTGAAGCTTTCTTT,CSVDLGQLRVMNTEAFF
TRBJ2-3,-,-,TRBV18,TGTGCCAGCTCACCTACCTCCGGAGTGGAGCAGGGTGGATTAGCGGCGCAGTATTTT,CASSPTSGVEQGGLAAQYF
TRBJ2-5,-,-,TRBV28,TGTGCCAGCATGACAGAGCTTCAAGAGACCCAGTACTTC,CASMTELQETQYF
TRBJ1-2,-,-,TRBV30,TGTGCCTGGAACGCCGGGAGGGAGGGCTACACCTTC,CAWNAGREGYTF
TRBJ2-6,-,-,TRBV12-3/TRBV12-4,TGTGCCAGCAGTTTAGGGACCCCTAGCTCTGGGGCCAACGTCCTGACTTTC,CASSLGTPSSGANVLTF
TRBJ2-2,-,-,TRBV13,TGTGCGAGCAGGAGGGAAGGCACCGGGGAGCTGTTTTTT,CASRREGTGELFF
TRBJ2-5,-,-,TRBV19,TGTGCCAGTAGTACACAGCTACAAGAGACCCAGTACTTC,CASSTQLQETQYF
TRBJ2-3,-,TRBD1,TRBV27,TGTGCCAGTAGGGGGCGCGAGACAGATACGCAGTATTTT,CASRGRETDTQYF
TRBJ2-7,-,-,TRBV20-1,TGCAGCGATGCCACCGTAACCTCCTACGAGCAGTACTTC,CSDATVTSYEQYF
TRBJ2-5,-,-,TRBV3-1,TGTGCCAGCAGCCAAGATCGGGACGGCCAAGAGACCCAGTACTTC,CASSQDRDGQETQYF
TRBJ2-5,-,-,TRBV5-1,TGCGCCAGCAGCTTGGATGCGTCGGGGGAGGAGACCCAGTACTTC,CASSLDASGEETQYF
TRBJ2-3,-,-,TRBV7-8,TGTGCCAGCAGCTTAGCGGGCGGGGCACCCACAGATACGCAGTATTTT,CASSLAGGAPTDTQYF
TRBJ1-2,once,-,TRBV7-9,TGTGCCAGCAGCTTCTCCGCCAGGGCGGCTGGCTACACCTTC,CASSFSARAAGYTF
TRBJ2-7,-,-,TRBV4-1,TGCGCCAGCAGCCAAGATCTTCACTGGGAGCAGTACTTC,CASSQDLHWEQYF
TRBJ1-2,-,TRBD1,TRBV3-1,TGTGCCAGCAGCGGGACAGGGAACTATGGCTACACCTTC,CASSGTGNYGYTF
TRBJ2-7,-,-,TRBV29-1,TGCAGCGGTCAGCAGGGTCACGAGCAGTACTTC,CSGQQGHEQYF
TRBJ2-3,-,TRBD2,TRBV27,TGTGCCAGCGGGACGCCGGGGGGGCAGCGGTATTTT,CASGTPGGQRYF
TRBJ1-5,-,-,TRBV23-1,TGCGCCTCTCAATCCGGGATCTCATTCGGCCAGCCCCAGCATTTT,CASQSGISFGQPQHF
TRBJ2-1,-,TRBD2,TRBV29-1,TGCAGCGTTGGGGAGGGTCGCTCCTACAATGAGCAGTTCTTC,CSVGEGRSYNEQFF
TRBJ1-5,-,TRBD1,TRBV12-3/TRBV12-4,TGTGCCAGCAGTCAGACAGGGTCCCATCAGCCCCAGCATTTT,CASSQTGSHQPQHF
TRBJ2-2,-,-,TRBV5-6,TGTGCCAGCAGCTTGGTGAGGGACGGCGGGGAGCTGTTTTTT,CASSLVRDGGELFF
TRBJ2-5,-,TRBD1,TRBV5-1,TGCGCCAGCAGTCGGACAGGGGGCCGCGTCGAGACCCAGTACTTC,CASSRTGGRVETQYF
TRBJ2-5,-,-,TRBV15,TGTGCCACCAGCACTCGGGCTGGCGAGACCCAGTACTTC,CATSTRAGETQYF
TRBJ2-7,-,-,TRBV7-8,TGTGCCAGCAGAATAAGGGGGGGCTCCTCCTACGAGCAGTACTTC,CASRIRGGSSYEQYF
TRBJ2-3,-,TRBD1,TRBV30,TGTGCCTGGAGTGGGGGGACAGGGTCCGTCAGGGATACGCAGTATTTT,CAWSGGTGSVRDTQYF
TRBJ1-1,-,-,TRBV5-1,TGCGCCAGCAGCTTATGGGGGTTGAACACTGAAGCTTTCTTT,CASSLWGLNTEAFF
TRBJ2-5,-,TRBD1,TRBV6-1,TGTGCCAGCAGTGAGGACAGGGGGTTCGAGACCCAGTACTTC,CASSEDRGFETQYF
TRBJ1-5,once,-,TRBV7-6,TGTGCCAGCAGCTTGGGGGGGCAGCAGCCCCAGCATTTT,CASSLGGQQPQHF
TRBJ2-1,-,TRBD1,TRBV28,TGTGCCAGCAGTCTGGGATTGGACAGGGCAAATGAGCAGTTCTTC,CASSLGLDRANEQFF
TRBJ2-1,-,-,TRBV7-9,TGTGCCAGTGGGGACGTGGGGGACAATGAGCAGTTCTTC,CASGDVGDNEQFF
TRBJ1-2,once,-,TRBV27,TGTGCCAGCAGTTCATTCGGACAGCCAGAGGACTATGGCTACACCTTC,CASSSFGQPEDYGYTF
TRBJ1-5,-,-,TRBV7-9,TGTGCCAGCAGTTCTCAGGGAAACTCCAATCAGCCCCAGCATTTT,CASSSQGNSNQPQHF
TRBJ2-5,-,-,TRBV6-5,TGTGCCAGCAGCCAGGGCCTAGCGGAGACCCAGTACTTC,CASSQGLAETQYF